This T cell receptor beta chain was identified in a study of blood T cell repertoires in COVID-19. Study summary: Sample material is recorded as cDNA or gDNA derived from T cells, B-cell-depleted T cells, or PBMCs.

This clone has just one count. Clinical history reported by participants formed the basis on which cohorts were assigned. V was clipped by 3 bases and J by 6 bases; unmatched bases: 5. The CDR3 totals 14 residues. Looked up from germline, CDR1 is SGHAT and CDR2 is FQDESV (reference sequence). Profiled with immunoSEQ multiplex PCR; TCRdb holds only in-frame clones, not every one. The top ten clones hold approximately 4.1% of a sample with some 300,000 clones, 65% to 90% of them seen once. The sequence was collected from a man aged 25-45 years who had recovered from COVID-19. The J gene is TRBJ2-3, the V gene TRBV11-1, with 8 bases lining up with TRBD2. Source material: PBMCs or T cells enriched from blood (not recorded which). CDR3 in amino acids: CASSFVGGADTQYF. CDR3 nucleotides: TGTGCCAGCAGCTTTGTCGGGGGGGCCGATACGCAGTATTTT.